This TCR beta chain was sequenced during a study of control samples from healthy donors and cancer patients. Germline CDR1 is SGHRS and CDR2 is YFSETQ. The CDR3 sequence is 16 residues long. The V and J ends lost 0 bases and 0 bases respectively, with 11 bases between them. Assay used: immunoSEQ multiplex PCR; TCRdb lists only in-frame clones, some missing. This sample carries over 150,000 clones, roughly 94% of them seen once, and the ten largest clones take around 15%. The chain is built from TRBV5-1 and TRBJ2-3; D may be TRBD1 (5 bases). The sequence derives from a man between 60 and 75 years old with colorectal cancer. The material sequenced was PBMCs. The CDR3 here is CASSLGAGLSTDTQYF. Here the CDR3 DNA reads TGCGCCAGCAGCTTGGGGGCAGGGCTTAGCACAGATACGCAGTATTTT. The full variable domain, completed using reference TRBV5-1 and TRBJ2-3, is KAGVTQTPRYLIKTRGQQVTLSCSPISGHRSVSWYQQTPGQGLQFLFEYFSETQRNKGNFPGRFSGRQFSNSRSEMNVSTLELGDSALYLCASSLGAGLSTDTQYFGPGTRLTVL.